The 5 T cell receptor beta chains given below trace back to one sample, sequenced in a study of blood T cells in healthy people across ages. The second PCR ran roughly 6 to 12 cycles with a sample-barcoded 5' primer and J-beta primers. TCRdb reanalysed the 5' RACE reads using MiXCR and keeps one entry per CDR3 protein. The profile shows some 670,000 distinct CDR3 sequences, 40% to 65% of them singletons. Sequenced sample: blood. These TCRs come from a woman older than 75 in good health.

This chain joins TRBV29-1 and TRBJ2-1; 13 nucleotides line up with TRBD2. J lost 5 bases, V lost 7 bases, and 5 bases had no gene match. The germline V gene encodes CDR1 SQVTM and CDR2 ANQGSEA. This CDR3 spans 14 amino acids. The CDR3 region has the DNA TGCAGCGGGACTAGCGGGGGCAGAAACAATGAGCAGTTCTTC. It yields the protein CSGTSGGRNNEQFF.

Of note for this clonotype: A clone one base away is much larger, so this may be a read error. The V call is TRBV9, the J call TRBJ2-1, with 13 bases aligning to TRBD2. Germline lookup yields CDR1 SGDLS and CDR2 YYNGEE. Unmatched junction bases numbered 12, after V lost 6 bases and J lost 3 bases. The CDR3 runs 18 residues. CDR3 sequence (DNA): TGTGCCAGCAACTATCGGACTAGCGGGAGCGTGGACTACAATGAGCAGTTCTTC. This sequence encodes CASNYRTSGSVDYNEQFF.

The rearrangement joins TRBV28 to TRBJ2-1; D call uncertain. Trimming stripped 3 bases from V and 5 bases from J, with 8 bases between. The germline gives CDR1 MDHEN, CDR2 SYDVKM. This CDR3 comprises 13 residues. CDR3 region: CASSFLLNNEQFF. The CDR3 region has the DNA TGTGCCAGCAGTTTCCTCTTGAACAATGAGCAGTTCTTC.

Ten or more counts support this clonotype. The CDR3 bases are TGTGCCAGCAGCCAACCAGCCGACGGTGCAATACAAGAGACCCAGTACTTC. Encoded protein: CASSQPADGAIQETQYF. The chain uses TRBV4-2 and TRBJ2-5; no firm D call. The germline CDR1 and CDR2 sequences are LGHNA and YNFKEQ. The CDR3 has 17 amino acids. V lost 2 bases and J lost 2, with 18 bases in between.

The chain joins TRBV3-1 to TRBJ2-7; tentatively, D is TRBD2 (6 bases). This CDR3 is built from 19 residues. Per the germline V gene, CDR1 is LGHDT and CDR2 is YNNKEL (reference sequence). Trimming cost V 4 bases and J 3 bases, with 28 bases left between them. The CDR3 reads CASSPLTERWRGSLYEQYF. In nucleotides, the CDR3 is TGTGCCAGCAGCCCACTTACCGAAAGGTGGAGGGGAAGTCTCTACGAGCAGTACTTC.